Below are 3 T cell receptor beta chains sequenced from a single sample in a study of blood T cell repertoires in COVID-19. TCRdb's copy holds only in-frame clones and misses some; the assay was immunoSEQ multiplex PCR. The sample lists about 78,000 clones, over 80% occurring once. Sequenced material: peripheral blood. The receptors come from a man aged 60-69 years with active or convalescent COVID-19.

This chain uses TRBV5-5 with TRBJ1-5, with TRBD1 identical over 8 bases. In germline, CDR1 is SGHKS, CDR2 YYEKEE (reference sequence). This CDR3 contains 15 residues. V lost 4 bases, J lost 2 bases, and 5 bases stayed unmatched. The CDR3 sequence: CASSTGGFGNQPQHF. The CDR3 DNA is TGTGCCAGCAGCACAGGGGGATTCGGCAATCAGCCCCAGCATTTT.

The rearrangement uses TRBV6-5 and TRBJ1-2; TRBD1 is a possible D gene (6 bases). The CDR3 contains 14 residues. The V gene's germline CDR1 is MNHEY and CDR2 SVGAGI. Between the trimmed V and J ends, which lost 2 bases and 5 bases, there was a span of 12 bases. CDR3 loop: CASSYPGQEYGYTF. DNA for the CDR3: TGTGCCAGCAGTTACCCGGGACAAGAATATGGCTACACCTTC.

This clone was counted at least ten times. This sequence joins TRBV5-1 and TRBJ1-2; 9 bases fit TRBD1. Germline CDR1 SGHRS, CDR2 YFSETQ. The CDR3 covers 15 residues. The V and J ends lost 3 bases and 8 bases, in that order; junction bases with no gene match: 11. The CDR3 bases are TGCGCCAGCAGCTACGGACAGGGGACGGTAGACGGCTACACCTTC. Its translation is CASSYGQGTVDGYTF.